What follows are 7 T cell receptor beta chains derived from one specimen sequenced in a study of OX40 agonist ivuxolimab in advanced cancers. The method was immunoSEQ multiplex PCR; TCRdb's version includes in-frame clones alone and lacks a portion of them. The sample holds about 73,000 clones, 85% to 90% seen once. Material: CD4+ or CD8+ T cells sorted from blood, obtained in a trial of the OX40 agonist ivuxolimab. The receptors stem from an adult with an advanced solid tumor such as melanoma, head and neck, liver or kidney cancer.

CDR3 sequence (DNA): TGTGCCAGTAGCTTGACTAGCGGGAACAAAAACATTCAGTACTTC. It translates to CASSLTSGNKNIQYF. The V call is TRBV19, the J call TRBJ2-4; 11 bases are a match to TRBD2. The V gene end was trimmed by 6 bases and the J gene end by 3 bases; junction bases not matched to a gene: 4. Per germline, CDR1 LNHDA and CDR2 SQIVND (reference sequence). This CDR3 contains 15 residues.

The chain uses TRBV10-2 and TRBJ1-5; D ambiguous. V was cut by 0 bases and J by 7 bases, with 10 bases left in between. CDR3 length: 14 amino acids. Germline V CDR1 and CDR2: WSHSY, SAAADI. In nucleotides, the CDR3 is TGCGCCAGCAGTGAGTCGGACGCGGGGCAGCCCCAGCATTTT. Translating it yields CASSESDAGQPQHF.

The rearrangement links TRBV7-9 to TRBJ1-2, with D tentatively TRBD1 (5 bases). The CDR3 consists of 13 residues. Germline loops: CDR1 SEHNR, CDR2 FQNEAQ (reference sequence). V was cut by 1 base and J by 8 bases, with 11 bases left in between. Here the CDR3 DNA reads TGTGCCAGCAGCTTAGTTCAGGGTTGGGGCTACACCTTC. Its translation is CASSLVQGWGYTF.

The chain recombines TRBV7-3 with TRBJ1-1; D is possibly TRBD1 (6 bases). The CDR3 has 14 residues. Germline CDR1 is SGHTA and CDR2 is FQGTGA. Trimming removed 4 bases at V and 4 bases at J, with 13 bases between. The CDR3 DNA reads TGTGCCAGCAGCTCCGGCGACAGGAGCACTGAAGCTTTCTTT. Protein sequence: CASSSGDRSTEAFF.

The chain carries TRBV18 and TRBJ1-5, with TRBD1 matching 9 bases. V lost 4 bases and J lost 3; bases outside the gene matches: 7. Germline CDR1 and CDR2: KGHSH and LQKENI. The CDR3 has 16 amino acids. The CDR3 sequence is CASSLTGGTNNQPQHF. CDR3 in DNA: TGTGCCAGCTCACTGACAGGGGGGACGAACAATCAGCCCCAGCATTTT.

CDR3 in DNA: TGTGCCAGCAGCCGGGACAGAGAAAACACTGAAGCTTTCTTT. It is translated as CASSRDRENTEAFF. This chain links TRBV5-4 with TRBJ1-1, with TRBD1 matching over 7 bases. The CDR3 is 14 amino acids. V lost 4 bases, J lost 2 bases, and 5 bases stayed unmatched. Germline V gives CDR1 SGHNT, CDR2 YYREEE (reference sequence).

This clone was recorded only once. This CDR3 is also generated by other DNA sequences in the sample. The chain joins TRBV5-1 to TRBJ2-7, with unresolved D. The ends were cut back, 0 bases at V and 4 bases at J, with 5 bases in the middle. This CDR3 spans 12 amino acids. Germline CDR1 is SGHRS and CDR2 is YFSETQ. CDR3 coding DNA: TGCGCCAGCAGCTTGGACGGTTACGAGCAGTACTTC. Translated: CASSLDGYEQYF. Drawing the rest from reference TRBV5-1 and TRBJ2-7, the complete variable domain is KAGVTQTPRYLIKTRGQQVTLSCSPISGHRSVSWYQQTPGQGLQFLFEYFSETQRNKGNFPGRFSGRQFSNSRSEMNVSTLELGDSALYLCASSLDGYEQYFGPGTRLTVT.